This entry is about one T cell receptor (beta chain). Its target is not known. These data originate in a study of T cells in Graves' hyperthyroidism and ophthalmopathy. Study-level findings and limits: Classification by a 13 V-J model distinguished ophthalmopathy from stable hyperthyroidism. The model predicted ophthalmopathy a median approximately 6.3 months before onset.

Germline V gene lookup returns CDR1 SEHNR and CDR2 FQNEAQ (reference sequence). CDR3 size: 14 residues. V lost 4 bases and J 10 bases, leaving 14 bases between the germline ends. Those patients with uncontrolled infection, other autoimmune disease, pregnancy or lactation were excluded. The authors took PBMCs from 7.5 to 10 ml fresh peripheral blood. The source material, RNA transcripts, was used to amplify TCR beta CDR3 regions. The HTBI primer set was used in a first-round RT-PCR of the TCR CDR3. TCRdb ran MiXCR on the multiplex PCR reads and lists one entry per CDR3 protein. Of roughly 710,000 distinct CDR3 sequences in the sample, under 45% were seen once.

Input material: blood. This clonotype was obtained from a woman between 40 and 55 years old with Graves' hyperthyroidism. The V gene is TRBV7-9, the J gene TRBJ1-6, with D perhaps TRBD1 (5 bases). The CDR3 is CASSSGTSQSPLHF. In nucleotides, the CDR3 is TGTGCCAGCAGCTCGGGGACGTCCCAATCACCCCTCCACTTT.